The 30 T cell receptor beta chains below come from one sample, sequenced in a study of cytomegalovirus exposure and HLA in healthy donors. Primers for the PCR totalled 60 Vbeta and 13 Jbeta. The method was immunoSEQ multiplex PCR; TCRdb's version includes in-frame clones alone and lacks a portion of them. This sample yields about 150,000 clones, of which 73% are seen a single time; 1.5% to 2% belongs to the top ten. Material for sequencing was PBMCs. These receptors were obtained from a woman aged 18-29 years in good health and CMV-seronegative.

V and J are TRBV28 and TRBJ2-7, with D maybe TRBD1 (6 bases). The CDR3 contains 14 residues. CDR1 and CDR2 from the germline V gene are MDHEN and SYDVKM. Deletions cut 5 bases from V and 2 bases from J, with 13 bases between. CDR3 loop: CASSTYRDPYEQYF. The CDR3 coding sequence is TGTGCCAGCAGTACGTACAGGGATCCCTACGAGCAGTACTTC.

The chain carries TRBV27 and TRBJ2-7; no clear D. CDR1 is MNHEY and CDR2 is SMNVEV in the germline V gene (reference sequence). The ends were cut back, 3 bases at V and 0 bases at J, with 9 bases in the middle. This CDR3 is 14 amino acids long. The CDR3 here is CASSLGRNSYEQYF. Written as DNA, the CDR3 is TGTGCCAGCAGTTTGGGCAGAAACTCCTACGAGCAGTACTTC.

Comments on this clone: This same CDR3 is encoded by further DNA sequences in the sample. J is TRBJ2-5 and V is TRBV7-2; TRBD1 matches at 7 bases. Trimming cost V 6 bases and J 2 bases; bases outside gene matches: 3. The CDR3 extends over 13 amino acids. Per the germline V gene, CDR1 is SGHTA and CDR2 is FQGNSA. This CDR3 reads CASSRDRQETQYF. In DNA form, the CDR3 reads TGTGCCAGCAGTCGGGACAGACAAGAGACCCAGTACTTC.

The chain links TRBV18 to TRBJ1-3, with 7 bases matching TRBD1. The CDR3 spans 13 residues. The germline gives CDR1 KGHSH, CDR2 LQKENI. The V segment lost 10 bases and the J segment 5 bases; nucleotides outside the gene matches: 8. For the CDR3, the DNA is TGTGCCACCCGTACAGGGGCCCGAAACACCATATATTTT. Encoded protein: CATRTGARNTIYF.

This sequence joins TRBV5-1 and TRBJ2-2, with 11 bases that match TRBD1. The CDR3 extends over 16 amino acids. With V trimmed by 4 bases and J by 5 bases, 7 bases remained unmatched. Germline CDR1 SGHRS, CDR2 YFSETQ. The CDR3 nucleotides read TGCGCCAGCAGCGCCGGACAGGGGGCGGGGACCGGGGAGCTGTTTTTT. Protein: CASSAGQGAGTGELFF.

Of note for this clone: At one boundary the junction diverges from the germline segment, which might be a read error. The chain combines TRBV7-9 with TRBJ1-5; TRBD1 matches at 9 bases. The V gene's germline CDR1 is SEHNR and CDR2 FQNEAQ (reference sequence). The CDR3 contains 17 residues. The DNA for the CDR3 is TGTTCCAGCAGCTACAAACCGGGACAGGGTTCCAATCAGCCCCAGCATTTT. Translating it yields CSSSYKPGQGSNQPQHF.

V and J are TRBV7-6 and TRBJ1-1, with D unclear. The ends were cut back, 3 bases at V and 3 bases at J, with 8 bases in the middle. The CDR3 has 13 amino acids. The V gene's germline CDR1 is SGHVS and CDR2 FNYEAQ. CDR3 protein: CASSLRKDTEAFF. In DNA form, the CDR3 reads TGTGCCAGCAGCTTGCGGAAAGACACTGAAGCTTTCTTT. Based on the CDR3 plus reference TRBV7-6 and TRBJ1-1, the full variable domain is GAGVSQSPRYKVTKRGQDVALRCDPISGHVSLYWYRQALGQGPEFLTYFNYEAQQDKSGLPNDRFSAERPEGSISTLTIQRTEQRDSAMYRCASSLRKDTEAFFGQGTRLTVV.

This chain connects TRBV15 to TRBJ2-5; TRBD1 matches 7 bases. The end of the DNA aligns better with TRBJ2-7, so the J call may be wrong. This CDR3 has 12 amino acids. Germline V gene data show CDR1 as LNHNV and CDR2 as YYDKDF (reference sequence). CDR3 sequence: CATGDSSYEQYF. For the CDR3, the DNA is TGTGCCACCGGGGACAGTAGTTACGAGCAGTACTTC.

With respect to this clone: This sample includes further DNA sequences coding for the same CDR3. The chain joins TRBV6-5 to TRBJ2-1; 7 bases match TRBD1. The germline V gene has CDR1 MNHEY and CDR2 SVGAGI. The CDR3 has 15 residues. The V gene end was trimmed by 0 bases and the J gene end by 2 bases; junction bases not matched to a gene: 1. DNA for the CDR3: TGTGCCAGCAGTTACTCCACAGGGGCCTACAATGAGCAGTTCTTC. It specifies CASSYSTGAYNEQFF.

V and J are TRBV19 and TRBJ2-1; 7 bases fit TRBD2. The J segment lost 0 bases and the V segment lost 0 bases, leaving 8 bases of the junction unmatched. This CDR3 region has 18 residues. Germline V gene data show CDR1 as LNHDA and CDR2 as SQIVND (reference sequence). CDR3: CASSIDWASGSSYNEQFF. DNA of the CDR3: TGTGCCAGTAGTATAGATTGGGCTAGCGGAAGCTCCTACAATGAGCAGTTCTTC.

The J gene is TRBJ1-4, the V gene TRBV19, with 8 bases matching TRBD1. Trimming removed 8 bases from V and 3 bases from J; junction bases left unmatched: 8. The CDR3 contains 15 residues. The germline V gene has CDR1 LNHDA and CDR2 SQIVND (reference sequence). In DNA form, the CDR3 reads TGTGCCAGTGGTCCCGCGGACAGGGCTAATGAAAAACTGTTTTTT. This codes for CASGPADRANEKLFF.

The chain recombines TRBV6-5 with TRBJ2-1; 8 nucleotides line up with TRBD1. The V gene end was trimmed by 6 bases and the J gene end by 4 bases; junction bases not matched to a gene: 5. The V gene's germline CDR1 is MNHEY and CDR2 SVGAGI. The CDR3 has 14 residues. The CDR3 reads CASSDGQGYNEQFF. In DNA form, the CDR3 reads TGTGCCAGCAGCGACGGACAGGGTTACAATGAGCAGTTCTTC.

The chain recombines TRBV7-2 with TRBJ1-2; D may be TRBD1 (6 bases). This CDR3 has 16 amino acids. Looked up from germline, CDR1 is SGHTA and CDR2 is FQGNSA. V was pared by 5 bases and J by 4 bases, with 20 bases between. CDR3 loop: CASSRGGQGRSYGYTF. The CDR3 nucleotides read TGTGCCAGCAGCAGGGGGGGGCAGGGTAGGAGCTATGGCTACACCTTC.

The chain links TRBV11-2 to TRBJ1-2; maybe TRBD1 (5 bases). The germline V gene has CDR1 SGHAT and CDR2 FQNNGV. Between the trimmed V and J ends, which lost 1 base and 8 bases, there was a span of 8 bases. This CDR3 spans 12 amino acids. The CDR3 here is CASSLGGDGYTF. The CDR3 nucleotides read TGTGCCAGCAGCTTAGGGGGGGACGGCTACACCTTC.

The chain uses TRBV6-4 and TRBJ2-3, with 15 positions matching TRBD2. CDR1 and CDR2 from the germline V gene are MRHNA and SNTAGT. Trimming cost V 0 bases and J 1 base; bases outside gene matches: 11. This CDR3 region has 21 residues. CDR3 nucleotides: TGTGCCAGCAGTGACTCGAGTCGGGGACTAGCGGGAGGAAGAGGCACAGATACGCAGTATTTT. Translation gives CASSDSSRGLAGGRGTDTQYF.

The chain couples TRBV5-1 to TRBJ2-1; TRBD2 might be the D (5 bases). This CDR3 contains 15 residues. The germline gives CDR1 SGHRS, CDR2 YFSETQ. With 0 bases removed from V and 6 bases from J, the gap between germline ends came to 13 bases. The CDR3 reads CASSLGAVSGNEQFF. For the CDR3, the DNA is TGCGCCAGCAGCTTGGGAGCGGTCTCGGGCAATGAGCAGTTCTTC.

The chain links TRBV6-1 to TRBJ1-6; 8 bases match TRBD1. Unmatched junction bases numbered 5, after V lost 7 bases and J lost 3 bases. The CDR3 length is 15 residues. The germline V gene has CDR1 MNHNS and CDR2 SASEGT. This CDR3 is CASTSDRGYNSPLHF. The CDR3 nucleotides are TGTGCCAGCACCTCCGACAGGGGCTATAATTCACCCCTCCACTTT.

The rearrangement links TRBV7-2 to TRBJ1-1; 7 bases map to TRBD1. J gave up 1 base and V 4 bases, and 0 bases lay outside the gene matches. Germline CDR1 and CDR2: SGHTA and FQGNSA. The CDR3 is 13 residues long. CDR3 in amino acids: CASSWDRNTEAFF. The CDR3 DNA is TGTGCCAGCAGCTGGGACAGGAACACTGAAGCTTTCTTT.

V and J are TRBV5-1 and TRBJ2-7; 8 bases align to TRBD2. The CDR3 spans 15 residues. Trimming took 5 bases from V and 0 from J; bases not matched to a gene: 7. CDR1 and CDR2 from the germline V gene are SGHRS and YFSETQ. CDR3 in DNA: TGCGCCAGCAGGGCGGGAGGACAGAGCTCCTACGAGCAGTACTTC. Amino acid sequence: CASRAGGQSSYEQYF. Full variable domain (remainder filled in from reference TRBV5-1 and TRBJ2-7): KAGVTQTPRYLIKTRGQQVTLSCSPISGHRSVSWYQQTPGQGLQFLFEYFSETQRNKGNFPGRFSGRQFSNSRSEMNVSTLELGDSALYLCASRAGGQSSYEQYFGPGTRLTVT.

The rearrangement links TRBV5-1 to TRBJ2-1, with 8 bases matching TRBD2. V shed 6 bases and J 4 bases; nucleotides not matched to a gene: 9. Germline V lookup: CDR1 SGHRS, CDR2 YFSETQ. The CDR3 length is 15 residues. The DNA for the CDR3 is TGCGCCAGCACCCTGACTAGCGCTACTTACAATGAGCAGTTCTTC. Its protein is CASTLTSATYNEQFF. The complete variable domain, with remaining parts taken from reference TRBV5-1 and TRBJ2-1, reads KAGVTQTPRYLIKTRGQQVTLSCSPISGHRSVSWYQQTPGQGLQFLFEYFSETQRNKGNFPGRFSGRQFSNSRSEMNVSTLELGDSALYLCASTLTSATYNEQFFGPGTRLTVL.

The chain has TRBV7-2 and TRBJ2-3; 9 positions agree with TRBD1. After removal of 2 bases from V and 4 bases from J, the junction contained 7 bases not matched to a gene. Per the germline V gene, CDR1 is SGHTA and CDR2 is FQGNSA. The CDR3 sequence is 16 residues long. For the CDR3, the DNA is TGTGCCAGCAGCTTAACCGGGACAGGGTGGTCAGATACGCAGTATTTT. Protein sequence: CASSLTGTGWSDTQYF.

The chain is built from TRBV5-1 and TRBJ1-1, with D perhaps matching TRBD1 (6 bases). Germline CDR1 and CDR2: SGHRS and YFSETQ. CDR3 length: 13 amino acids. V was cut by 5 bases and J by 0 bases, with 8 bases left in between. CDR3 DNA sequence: TGCGCCAGCAGGGACAGCGTGAACACTGAAGCTTTCTTT. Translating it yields CASRDSVNTEAFF.

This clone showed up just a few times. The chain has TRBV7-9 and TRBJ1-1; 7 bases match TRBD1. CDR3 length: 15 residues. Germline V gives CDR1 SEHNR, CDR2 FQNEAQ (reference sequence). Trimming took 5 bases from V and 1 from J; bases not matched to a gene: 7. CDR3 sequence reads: CASSPPGQRNTEAFF. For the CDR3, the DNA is TGTGCCAGCAGCCCCCCGGGACAGAGGAACACTGAAGCTTTCTTT.

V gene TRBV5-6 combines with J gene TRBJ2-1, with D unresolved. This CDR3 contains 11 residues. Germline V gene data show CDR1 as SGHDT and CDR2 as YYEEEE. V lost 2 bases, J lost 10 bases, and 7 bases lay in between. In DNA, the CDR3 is TGTGCCAGCAGCTTCGGGTTCGAGCAGTTCTTC. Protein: CASSFGFEQFF.

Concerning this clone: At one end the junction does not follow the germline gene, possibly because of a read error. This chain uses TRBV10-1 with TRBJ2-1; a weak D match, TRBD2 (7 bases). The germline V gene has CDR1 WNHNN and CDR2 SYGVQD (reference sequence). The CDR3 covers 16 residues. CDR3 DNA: TGCGCCGGCAGCAACCACGTCGGGGGGCGAAACAATGAGCAGTTCTTC. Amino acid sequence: CAGSNHVGGRNNEQFF.

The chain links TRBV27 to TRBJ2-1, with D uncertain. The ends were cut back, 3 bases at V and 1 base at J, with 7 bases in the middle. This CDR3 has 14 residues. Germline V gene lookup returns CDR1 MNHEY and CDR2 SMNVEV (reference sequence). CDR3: CASSFSRSYNEQFF. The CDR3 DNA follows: TGTGCCAGCAGTTTCTCACGGTCCTACAATGAGCAGTTCTTC.

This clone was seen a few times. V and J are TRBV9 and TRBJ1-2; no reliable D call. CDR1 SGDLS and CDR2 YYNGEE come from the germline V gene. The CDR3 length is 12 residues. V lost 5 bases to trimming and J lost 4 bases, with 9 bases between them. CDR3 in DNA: TGTGCCAGCAGGGGAGGACTCTATGGCTACACCTTC. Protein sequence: CASRGGLYGYTF.

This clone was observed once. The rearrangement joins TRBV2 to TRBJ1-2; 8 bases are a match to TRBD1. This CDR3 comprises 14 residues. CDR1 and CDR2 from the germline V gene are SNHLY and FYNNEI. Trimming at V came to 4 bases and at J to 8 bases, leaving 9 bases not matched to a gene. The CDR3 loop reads CASSGPGQGLGYTF. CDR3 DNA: TGTGCCAGCAGTGGGCCCGGACAGGGTCTAGGCTACACCTTC.

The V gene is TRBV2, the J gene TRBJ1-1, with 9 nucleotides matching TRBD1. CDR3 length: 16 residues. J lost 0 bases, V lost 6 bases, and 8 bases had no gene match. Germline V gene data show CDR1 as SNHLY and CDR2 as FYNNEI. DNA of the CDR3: TGTGCCAGCAGGATAACAGGGGGCCTCATGAACACTGAAGCTTTCTTT. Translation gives CASRITGGLMNTEAFF.

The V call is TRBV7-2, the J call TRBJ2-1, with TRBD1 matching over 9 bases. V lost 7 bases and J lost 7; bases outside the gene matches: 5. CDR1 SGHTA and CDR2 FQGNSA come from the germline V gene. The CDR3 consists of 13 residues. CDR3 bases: TGTGCCAGCAACCTGGACAGGGGAAATGAGCAGTTCTTC. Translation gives CASNLDRGNEQFF.